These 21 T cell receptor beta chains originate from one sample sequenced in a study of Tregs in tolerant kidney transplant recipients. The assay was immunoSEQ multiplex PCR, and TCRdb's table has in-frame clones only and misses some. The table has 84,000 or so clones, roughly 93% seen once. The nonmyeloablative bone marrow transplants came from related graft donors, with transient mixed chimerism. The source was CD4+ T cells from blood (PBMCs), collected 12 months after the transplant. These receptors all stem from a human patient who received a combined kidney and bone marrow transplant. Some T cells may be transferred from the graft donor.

The CDR3, as DNA: TGTGCCTGGAGGGCCCCCACAGATACGCAGTATTTT. Translation gives CAWRAPTDTQYF. V is TRBV30 and J is TRBJ2-3; D is unclear. V shed 3 bases and J shed 2 bases, with 6 bases lying between them. CDR1 and CDR2 from the germline V gene are GTSNPN and SVGIG (reference sequence). This CDR3 has 12 residues.

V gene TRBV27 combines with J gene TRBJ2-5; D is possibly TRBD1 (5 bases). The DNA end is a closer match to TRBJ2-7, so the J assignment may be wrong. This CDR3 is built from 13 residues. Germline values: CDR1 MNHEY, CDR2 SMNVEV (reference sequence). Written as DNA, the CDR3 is TGTGCCAGCAGTTTATCGCGACAGACCGAGCAGTACTTC. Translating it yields CASSLSRQTEQYF.

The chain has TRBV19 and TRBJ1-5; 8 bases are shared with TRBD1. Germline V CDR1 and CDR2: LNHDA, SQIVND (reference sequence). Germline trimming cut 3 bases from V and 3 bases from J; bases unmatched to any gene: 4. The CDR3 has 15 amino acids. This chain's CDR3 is CASSISDRDNQPQHF. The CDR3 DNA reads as TGTGCCAGTAGTATTTCGGACAGGGACAATCAGCCCCAGCATTTT.

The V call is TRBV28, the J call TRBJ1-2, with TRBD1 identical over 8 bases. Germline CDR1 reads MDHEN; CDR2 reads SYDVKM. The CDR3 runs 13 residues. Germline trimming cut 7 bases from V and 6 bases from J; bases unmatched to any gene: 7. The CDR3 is CASTRTGTHGYTF. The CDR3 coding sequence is TGTGCCAGCACCCGGACAGGGACCCATGGCTACACCTTC.

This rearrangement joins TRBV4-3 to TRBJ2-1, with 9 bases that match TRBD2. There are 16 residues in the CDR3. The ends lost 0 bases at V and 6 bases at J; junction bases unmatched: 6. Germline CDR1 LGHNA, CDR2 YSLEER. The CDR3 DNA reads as TGCGCCAGCAGCCAAGAACCAGCGGGAGGTTTCAATGAGCAGTTCTTC. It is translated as CASSQEPAGGFNEQFF.

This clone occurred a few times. Here the CDR3 reads CASSLGTGFSEQYF. The CDR3, as DNA: TGTGCCAGCAGCCTTGGGACAGGGTTCTCCGAGCAGTACTTC. The chain employs TRBV14 and TRBJ2-7; TRBD1 matches at 9 bases. The ends lost 4 bases at V and 6 bases at J; junction bases unmatched: 7. Looked up from germline, CDR1 is SGHDN and CDR2 is FVKESK. The CDR3 has 14 amino acids.

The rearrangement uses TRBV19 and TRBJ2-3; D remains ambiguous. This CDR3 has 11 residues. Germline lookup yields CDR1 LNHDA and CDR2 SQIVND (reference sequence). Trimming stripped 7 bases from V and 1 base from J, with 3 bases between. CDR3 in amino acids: CASTGTDTQYF. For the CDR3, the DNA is TGTGCCAGTACGGGCACAGATACGCAGTATTTT.

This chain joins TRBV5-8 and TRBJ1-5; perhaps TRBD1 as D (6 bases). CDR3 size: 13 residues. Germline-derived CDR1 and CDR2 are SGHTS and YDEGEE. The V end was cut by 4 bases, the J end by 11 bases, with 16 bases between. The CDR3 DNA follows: TGTGCCAGCAGCAAACGACAGGCCACATCCCAGCATTTT. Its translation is CASSKRQATSQHF. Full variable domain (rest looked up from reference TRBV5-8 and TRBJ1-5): EAGVTQSPTHLIKTRGQQATLRCSPISGHTSVYWYQQALGLGLQFLLWYDEGEERNRGNFPPRFSGRQFPNYSSELNVNALELEDSALYLCASSKRQATSQHFGDGTRLSIL.

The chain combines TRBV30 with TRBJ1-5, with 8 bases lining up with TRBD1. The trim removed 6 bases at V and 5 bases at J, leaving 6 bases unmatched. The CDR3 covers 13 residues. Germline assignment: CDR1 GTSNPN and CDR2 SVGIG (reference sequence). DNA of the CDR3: TGTGCCTGCGCTCCGGGACAGGATCAGCCCCAGCATTTT. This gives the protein CACAPGQDQPQHF. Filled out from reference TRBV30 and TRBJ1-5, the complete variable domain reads SQTIHQWPATLVQPVGSPLSLECTVEGTSNPNLYWYRQAAGRGLQLLFYSVGIGQISSEVPQNLSASRPQDRQFILSSKKLLLSDSGFYLCACAPGQDQPQHFGDGTRLSIL.

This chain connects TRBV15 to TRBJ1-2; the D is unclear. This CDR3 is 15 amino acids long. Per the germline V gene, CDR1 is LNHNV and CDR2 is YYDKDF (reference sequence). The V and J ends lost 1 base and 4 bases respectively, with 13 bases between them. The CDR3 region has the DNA TGTGCCACCAGCAGAGCAACCGACTTGCCCTATGGCTACACCTTC. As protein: CATSRATDLPYGYTF. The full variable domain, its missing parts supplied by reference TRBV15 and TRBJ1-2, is DAMVIQNPRYQVTQFGKPVTLSCSQTLNHNVMYWYQQKSSQAPKLLFHYYDKDFNNEADTPDNFQSRRPNTSFCFLDIRSPGLGDTAMYLCATSRATDLPYGYTFGSGTRLTVV.

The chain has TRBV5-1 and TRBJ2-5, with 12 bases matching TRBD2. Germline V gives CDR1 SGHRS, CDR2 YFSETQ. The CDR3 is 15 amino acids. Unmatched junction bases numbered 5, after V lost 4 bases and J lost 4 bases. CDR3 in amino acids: CASSPGLAGTETQYF. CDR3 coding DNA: TGCGCCAGCAGCCCCGGACTAGCGGGGACAGAGACCCAGTACTTC.

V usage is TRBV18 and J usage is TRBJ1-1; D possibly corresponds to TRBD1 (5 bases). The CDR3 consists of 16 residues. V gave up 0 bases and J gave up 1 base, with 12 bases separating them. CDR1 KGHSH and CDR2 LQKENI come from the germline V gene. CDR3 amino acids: CASSPPNTGPNTEAFF. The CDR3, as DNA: TGTGCCAGCTCACCACCGAATACAGGACCGAACACTGAAGCTTTCTTT.

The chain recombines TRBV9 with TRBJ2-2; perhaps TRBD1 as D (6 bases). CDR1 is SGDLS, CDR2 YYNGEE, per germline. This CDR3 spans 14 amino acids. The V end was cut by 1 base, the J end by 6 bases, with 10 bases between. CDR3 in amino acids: CASSVRTVAGELFF. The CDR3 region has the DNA TGTGCCAGCAGCGTACGGACAGTGGCCGGGGAGCTGTTTTTT.

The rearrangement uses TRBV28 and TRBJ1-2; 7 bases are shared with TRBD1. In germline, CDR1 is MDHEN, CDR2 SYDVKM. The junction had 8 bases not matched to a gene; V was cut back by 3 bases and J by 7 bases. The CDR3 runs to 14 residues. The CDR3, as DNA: TGTGCCAGCAGTTTGGTAGGGGGCGCATTTGGCTACACCTTC. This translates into CASSLVGGAFGYTF.

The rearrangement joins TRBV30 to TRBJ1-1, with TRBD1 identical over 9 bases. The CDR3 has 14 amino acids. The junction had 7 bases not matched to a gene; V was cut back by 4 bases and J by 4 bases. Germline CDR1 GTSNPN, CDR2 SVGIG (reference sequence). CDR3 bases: TGTGCCTGGACTCCTTTGACAGGGGGCACTGAAGCTTTCTTT. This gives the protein CAWTPLTGGTEAFF.

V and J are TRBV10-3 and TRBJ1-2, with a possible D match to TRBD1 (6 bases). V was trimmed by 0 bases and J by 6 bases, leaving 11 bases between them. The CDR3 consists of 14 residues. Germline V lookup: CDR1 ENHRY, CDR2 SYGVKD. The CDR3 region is CAISESGGLDGYTF. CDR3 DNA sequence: TGTGCCATCAGTGAGTCCGGGGGGCTGGATGGCTACACCTTC.

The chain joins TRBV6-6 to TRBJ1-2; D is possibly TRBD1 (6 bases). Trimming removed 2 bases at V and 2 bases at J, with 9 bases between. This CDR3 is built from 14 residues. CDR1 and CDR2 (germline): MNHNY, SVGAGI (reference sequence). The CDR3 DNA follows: TGTGCCAGCAGTTACGTCGGACAGAACTATGGCTACACCTTC. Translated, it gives CASSYVGQNYGYTF.

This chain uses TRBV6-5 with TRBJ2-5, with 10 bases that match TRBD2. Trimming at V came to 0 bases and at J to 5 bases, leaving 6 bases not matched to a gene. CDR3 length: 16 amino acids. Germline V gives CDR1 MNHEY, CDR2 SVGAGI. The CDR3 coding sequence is TGTGCCAGCAGTTACTCTAGCGGGGGGTCGTTTGAGACCCAGTACTTC. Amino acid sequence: CASSYSSGGSFETQYF.

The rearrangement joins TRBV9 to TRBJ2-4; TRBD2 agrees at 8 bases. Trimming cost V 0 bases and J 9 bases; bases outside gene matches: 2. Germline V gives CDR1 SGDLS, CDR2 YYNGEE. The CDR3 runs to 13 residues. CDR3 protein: CASSVGLAGIQYF. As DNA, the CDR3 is TGTGCCAGCAGCGTAGGTCTAGCGGGCATTCAGTACTTC.

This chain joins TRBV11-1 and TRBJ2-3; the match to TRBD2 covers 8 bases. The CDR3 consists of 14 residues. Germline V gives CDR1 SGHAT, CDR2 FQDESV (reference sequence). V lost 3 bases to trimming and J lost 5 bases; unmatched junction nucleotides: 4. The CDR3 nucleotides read TGTGCCAGCAGCTTCGGACTAGCCCGAGATACGCAGTATTTT. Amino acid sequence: CASSFGLARDTQYF.

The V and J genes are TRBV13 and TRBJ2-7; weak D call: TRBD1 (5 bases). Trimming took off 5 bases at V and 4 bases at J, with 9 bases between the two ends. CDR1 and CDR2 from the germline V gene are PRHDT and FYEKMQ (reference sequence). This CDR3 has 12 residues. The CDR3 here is CASSLDRYEQYF. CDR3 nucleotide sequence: TGTGCCAGCAGCCTTGACAGATACGAGCAGTACTTC.